This TCR beta chain was sequenced during a study of blood T cell repertoires in COVID-19. This CDR3 has 14 amino acids. The V segment lost 5 bases and the J segment 2 bases; nucleotides outside the gene matches: 5. Germline CDR1 is SNHLY and CDR2 is FYNNEI. In the original analysis: It was from reference gene primer amplification that nucleated cell counts were estimated. TCRdb's copy holds only in-frame clones and misses some; the assay was immunoSEQ multiplex PCR. V, J and clone size were drawn from that table, and D and trimming were deduced from the DNA. The sample holds 120,000 or so clones, about 83% seen once.

This sequence was found in a man at least 80 years old with active or convalescent COVID-19. V usage is TRBV2 and J usage is TRBJ2-5; 7 nucleotides agree with TRBD1. Sequencing used peripheral blood. CDR3 DNA sequence: TGTGCCAGCAGTACCAGACAGGGTCAAGAGACCCAGTACTTC. Its translation is CASSTRQGQETQYF.